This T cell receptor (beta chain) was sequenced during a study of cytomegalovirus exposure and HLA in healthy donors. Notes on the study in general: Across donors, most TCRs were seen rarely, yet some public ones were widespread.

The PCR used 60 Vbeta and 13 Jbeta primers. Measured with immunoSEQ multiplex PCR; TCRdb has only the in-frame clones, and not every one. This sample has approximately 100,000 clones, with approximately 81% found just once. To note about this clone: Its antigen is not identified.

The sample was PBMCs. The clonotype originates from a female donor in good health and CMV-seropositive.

CDR3 region: CASSPSLNQPQHF. In DNA form, the CDR3 reads TGTGCCAGCTCACCCTCACTCAATCAGCCCCAGCATTTT. The genes are TRBV18 and TRBJ1-5, with D unresolved. Trimming left V 3 bases short and J 3 bases short, with 6 bases between. Germline V CDR1 and CDR2: KGHSH, LQKENI. The CDR3 has 13 amino acids.